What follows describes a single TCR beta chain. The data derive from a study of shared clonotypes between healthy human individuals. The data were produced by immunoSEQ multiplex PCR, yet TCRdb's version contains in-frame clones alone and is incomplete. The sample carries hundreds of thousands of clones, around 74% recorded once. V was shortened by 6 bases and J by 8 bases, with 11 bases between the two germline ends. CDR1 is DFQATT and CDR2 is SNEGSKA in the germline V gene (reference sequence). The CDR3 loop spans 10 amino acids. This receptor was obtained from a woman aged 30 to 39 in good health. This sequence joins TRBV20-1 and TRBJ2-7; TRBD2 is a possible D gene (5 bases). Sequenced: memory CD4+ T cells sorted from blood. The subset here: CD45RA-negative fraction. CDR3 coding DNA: TGCAGTGCAAACCGGGAACAGCAGTACTTC. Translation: CSANREQQYF.